Following are 29 T cell receptor beta chains from one sample sequenced in a study of graft-versus-host responses after intestinal transplantation. Generated by immunoSEQ multiplex PCR, the TCRdb table keeps only in-frame clones and is missing some. The repertoire includes fewer than 20,000 clones, more than 80% of them detected once, and 15% to 20% sits in the top ten. To release intraepithelial and lamina propria lymphocytes, the graft tissue was processed. The material was ileum tissue, obtained just over 100 days after intestinal transplant. The receptor set was obtained from a human patient who received an intestinal transplant, so some T cells may come from the graft donor.

This chain links TRBV28 with TRBJ2-7, with 15 positions matching TRBD2. The germline CDR1 and CDR2 sequences are MDHEN and SYDVKM. Losses at the gene ends were 8 bases for V and 0 bases for J; bases not matched to a gene: 2. The CDR3 is 15 residues long. The CDR3 is CASGLAGGTSYEQYF. The CDR3 region has the DNA TGTGCCAGCGGACTAGCGGGAGGGACCTCCTACGAGCAGTACTTC.

V usage is TRBV28 and J usage is TRBJ2-1, with D uncertain. V was pared by 6 bases and J by 2 bases, with 11 bases between. This CDR3 comprises 14 residues. Germline V lookup: CDR1 MDHEN, CDR2 SYDVKM. The CDR3 region has the DNA TGTGCCAGCAGCGCACCCCGACCCTACAATGAGCAGTTCTTC. Protein: CASSAPRPYNEQFF.

The J gene is TRBJ2-2, the V gene TRBV30, with 11 nucleotides matching TRBD1. J gave up 3 bases and V 5 bases, and 5 bases lay outside the gene matches. This CDR3 is built from 15 residues. Looked up from germline, CDR1 is GTSNPN and CDR2 is SVGIG (reference sequence). This CDR3 is CAWSPGQGDTGELFF. The CDR3 bases are TGTGCCTGGTCACCGGGACAGGGGGACACCGGGGAGCTGTTTTTT. Using reference TRBV30 and TRBJ2-2 for the parts outside the CDR3, the full variable domain is SQTIHQWPATLVQPVGSPLSLECTVEGTSNPNLYWYRQAAGRGLQLLFYSVGIGQISSEVPQNLSASRPQDRQFILSSKKLLLSDSGFYLCAWSPGQGDTGELFFGEGSRLTVL.

In the case of this clone: A much larger clone lies a single base off, so this may be a read error. The rearrangement joins TRBV13 to TRBJ1-1; no clear D gene. Deletions cut 0 bases from V and 4 bases from J, with 9 bases between. The CDR3 runs 14 residues. CDR1 and CDR2 (germline): PRHDT, FYEKMQ (reference sequence). The CDR3 reads CASSLGVGGTEAFF. In nucleotides, the CDR3 is TGTGCCAGCAGCTTAGGAGTGGGTGGCACTGAAGCTTTCTTT.

This chain joins TRBV27 and TRBJ2-7, with 7 bases that match TRBD1. CDR1 and CDR2 (germline): MNHEY, SMNVEV (reference sequence). J was trimmed by 3 bases and V by 5 bases; bases with no gene match: 16. The length of the CDR3 is 17 residues. The CDR3 loop reads CASSARIPVTGFYEQYF. CDR3 bases: TGTGCCAGCAGTGCGCGCATACCCGTGACAGGGTTCTACGAGCAGTACTTC.

The chain links TRBV4-3 to TRBJ1-1; D is unclear. The CDR3 runs 14 residues. Germline V lookup: CDR1 LGHNA, CDR2 YSLEER. Trimming cost V 0 bases and J 2 bases, with 7 bases left between them. CDR3 bases: TGCGCCAGCAGCCAAGAAGGAGACAACACTGAAGCTTTCTTT. Its translation: CASSQEGDNTEAFF.

The chain recombines TRBV6-1 with TRBJ1-5; D is possibly TRBD1 (5 bases). The CDR3 totals 13 residues. Germline V gene lookup returns CDR1 MNHNS and CDR2 SASEGT. V lost 6 bases, J lost 6 bases, and 12 bases lay in between. In DNA, the CDR3 is TGTGCCAGCAGGGGAGGAGGGGTTCAGCCCCAGCATTTT. Translating it yields CASRGGGVQPQHF.

The gene calls are TRBV10-1 and TRBJ1-5; no reliable D call. This CDR3 region has 13 residues. The germline V and J ends were trimmed by 5 bases and 4 bases, with 9 bases remaining between them. CDR1 and CDR2 (germline): WNHNN, SYGVQD (reference sequence). In DNA, the CDR3 is TGCGCCAGCAGTCCACTCGGGAATCAGCCCCAGCATTTT. Its protein is CASSPLGNQPQHF.

The chain combines TRBV6-6 with TRBJ2-5; D ambiguous. This CDR3 comprises 11 residues. Trimming stripped 3 bases from V and 4 bases from J, with 3 bases between. The germline gives CDR1 MNHNY, CDR2 SVGAGI (reference sequence). CDR3 in DNA: TGTGCCAGCAGTTATTCAGAGACCCAGTACTTC. Its protein product is CASSYSETQYF.

The genes are TRBV5-1 and TRBJ2-1, with unresolved D. This CDR3 is 12 amino acids long. The germline V gene has CDR1 SGHRS and CDR2 YFSETQ. Trimming left V 4 bases short and J 10 bases short, with 12 bases between. DNA of the CDR3: TGCGCCAGCAGCCCAGAAGACCACGAGCAGTTCTTC. Protein sequence: CASSPEDHEQFF.

This chain uses TRBV11-2 with TRBJ2-4; 7 nucleotides match TRBD2. Trimming at V came to 6 bases and at J to 8 bases, leaving 16 bases not matched to a gene. Germline V gene data show CDR1 as SGHAT and CDR2 as FQNNGV. The CDR3 covers 16 residues. CDR3 sequence (DNA): TGTGCCAGCAGTCCCGGGACTAAGGTTTTCCGGGACATTCAGTACTTC. Translating gives CASSPGTKVFRDIQYF.

The J gene is TRBJ1-5, the V gene TRBV25-1, with D uncertain. Looked up from germline, CDR1 is MGHDK and CDR2 is SYGVNS. CDR3 length: 13 amino acids. V was trimmed by 4 bases and J by 1 base, leaving 5 bases between them. The CDR3 loop reads CASSGGSNQPQHF. CDR3 DNA: TGTGCCAGCAGTGGAGGCAGCAATCAGCCCCAGCATTTT. The entire variable domain, with the rest obtained from reference TRBV25-1 and TRBJ1-5, is as follows: EADIYQTPRYLVIGTGKKITLECSQTMGHDKMYWYQQDPGMELHLIHYSYGVNSTEKGDLSSESTVSRIRTEHFPLTLESARPSHTSQYLCASSGGSNQPQHFGDGTRLSIL.

Only one count was recorded for this clone. CDR3: CASSLTERGETQYF. The CDR3 coding sequence is TGTGCCAGCAGCCTTACAGAGAGGGGAGAGACCCAGTACTTC. This chain connects TRBV9 to TRBJ2-5; D tentatively reads TRBD1 or TRBD2 (5 bases each). The germline V gene has CDR1 SGDLS and CDR2 YYNGEE. The CDR3 length is 14 residues. The germline V and J ends were trimmed by 4 bases and 4 bases, with 14 bases remaining between them.

This chain links TRBV5-6 with TRBJ2-1, with D tentatively TRBD2 (6 bases). CDR3 size: 14 residues. V lost 4 bases, J lost 4 bases, and 12 bases lay in between. The germline gives CDR1 SGHDT, CDR2 YYEEEE. CDR3 coding DNA: TGTGCCAGCAGCCCGGGGGTCTTATACAATGAGCAGTTCTTC. This codes for CASSPGVLYNEQFF.

V and J are TRBV25-1 and TRBJ2-7, with TRBD1 matching over 9 bases. V gave up 4 bases and J gave up 3 bases; unmatched junction bases: 10. CDR1 is MGHDK and CDR2 is SYGVNS in the germline V gene. The CDR3 loop spans 16 amino acids. This CDR3 is CASSGNRGLWVYEQYF. The CDR3 DNA sequence: TGTGCCAGCAGTGGGAACAGGGGGCTCTGGGTCTACGAGCAGTACTTC.

V is TRBV7-9 and J is TRBJ2-5; perhaps TRBD2 as D (5 bases). V was clipped by 4 bases and J by 0 bases, with 6 bases between them. This CDR3 spans 13 amino acids. Germline CDR1 reads SEHNR; CDR2 reads FQNEAQ (reference sequence). CDR3 residues: CASSSTNQETQYF. The CDR3 DNA reads as TGTGCCAGCAGCTCGACTAACCAAGAGACCCAGTACTTC.

The genes are TRBV14 and TRBJ2-5; the D is unclear. Germline CDR1 reads SGHDN; CDR2 reads FVKESK. Trimming removed 1 base from V and 5 bases from J, with 11 bases in between. The CDR3 spans 14 residues. The CDR3 DNA reads TGTGCCAGCAGCCAAGTAAGGGTTCCTGAGACCCAGTACTTC. It translates to CASSQVRVPETQYF.

This clone is deemed medium-sized. The rearrangement uses TRBV7-6 and TRBJ2-7; weak D call: TRBD2 (5 bases). CDR1 SGHVS and CDR2 FNYEAQ come from the germline V gene. The V end lost 5 bases, the J end lost 7 bases, and 24 bases lay between the germline ends. The CDR3 totals 16 residues. The CDR3: CASSPLGVGGWGEQYF. DNA for the CDR3: TGTGCCAGCAGCCCATTGGGAGTTGGAGGCTGGGGAGAGCAGTACTTC.

The chain uses TRBV2 and TRBJ2-7; TRBD1 matches at 11 bases. With V trimmed by 8 bases and J by 6 bases, 6 bases remained unmatched. Germline lookup yields CDR1 SNHLY and CDR2 FYNNEI. The CDR3 covers 13 residues. CDR3 sequence (DNA): TGTGCCAGCTGCAAGGACAGGGGGCTCGAGCAGTACTTC. This gives the protein CASCKDRGLEQYF.

There are a few counts of this clone. The chain joins TRBV28 to TRBJ1-5, with TRBD1 as a possible D gene (5 bases). Germline lookup yields CDR1 MDHEN and CDR2 SYDVKM. Trimming took 11 bases from V and 6 from J, leaving 14 bases between them. The CDR3 spans 12 residues. CDR3 coding DNA: TGTGCCTCCGGGACGCGGGGTCAGCCCCAGCATTTT. Translation: CASGTRGQPQHF.

This rearrangement joins TRBV5-6 to TRBJ1-5; D is undetermined. Germline V gives CDR1 SGHDT, CDR2 YYEEEE. This CDR3 has 13 amino acids. V shed 2 bases and J shed 7 bases, with 10 bases lying between them. CDR3 residues: CASSFGRAQPQHF. As DNA, the CDR3 is TGTGCCAGCAGCTTTGGCCGGGCGCAGCCCCAGCATTTT. Full variable domain (outside the CDR3, taken from reference TRBV5-6 and TRBJ1-5): DAGVTQSPTHLIKTRGQQVTLRCSPKSGHDTVSWYQQALGQGPQFIFQYYEEEERQRGNFPDRFSGHQFPNYSSELNVNALLLGDSALYLCASSFGRAQPQHFGDGTRLSIL.

The rearrangement uses TRBV7-2 and TRBJ2-7; possibly TRBD1 or TRBD2 for D (5 bases each). V lost 0 bases and J 1 base, leaving 16 bases between the germline ends. The germline gives CDR1 SGHTA, CDR2 FQGNSA. This CDR3 is built from 17 residues. CDR3 region: CASSLALSRGRSYEQYF. The CDR3 DNA sequence: TGTGCCAGCAGCTTAGCGCTAAGCCGGGGCCGGTCCTACGAGCAGTACTTC.

V usage is TRBV6-4 and J usage is TRBJ2-1, with TRBD1 matching 8 bases. CDR3 size: 14 residues. In germline, CDR1 is MRHNA, CDR2 SNTAGT. J gave up 3 bases and V 4 bases, and 2 bases lay outside the gene matches. CDR3 sequence: CASSVQGDYNEQFF. The CDR3 bases are TGTGCCAGCAGTGTACAGGGGGACTACAATGAGCAGTTCTTC.

The chain couples TRBV27 to TRBJ1-5, with a tentative D call TRBD1 (5 bases). V was cut by 5 bases and J by 4 bases, with 12 bases left in between. CDR1 is MNHEY and CDR2 is SMNVEV in the germline V gene (reference sequence). CDR3 length: 14 residues. CDR3 sequence (DNA): TGTGCCAGCAGTCACCGGGGCCCTAATCAGCCCCAGCATTTT. It encodes CASSHRGPNQPQHF.

The chain combines TRBV5-1 with TRBJ1-2, with a weak D call TRBD1 (6 bases). The V gene's germline CDR1 is SGHRS and CDR2 YFSETQ. The CDR3 spans 16 residues. V shed 6 bases and J shed 3 bases, with 21 bases lying between them. CDR3 amino acids: CASNPRGNRAHYGYTF. In DNA form, the CDR3 reads TGCGCCAGCAACCCGAGGGGGAACAGGGCCCACTATGGCTACACCTTC.

The chain is built from TRBV5-8 and TRBJ2-7; D may be TRBD1 (6 bases). CDR1 is SGHTS and CDR2 is YDEGEE in the germline V gene. Trimming shortened V by 4 bases and J by 3 bases, and 20 bases separated the two germline ends. The CDR3 loop spans 16 amino acids. The CDR3 bases are TGTGCCAGCAGCCCCCGCCCCGGGACAATAAGCTACGAGCAGTACTTC. It yields the protein CASSPRPGTISYEQYF.

This clone was seen only once. This sequence joins TRBV11-3 and TRBJ2-1; D is ambiguous. Trimming removed 2 bases from V and 8 bases from J, with 13 bases in between. This CDR3 contains 14 residues. CDR1 and CDR2 from the germline V gene are SGHNT and YENEEA. This CDR3 reads CASSLMTFWDEQFF. In nucleotides, the CDR3 is TGTGCCAGCAGCTTAATGACCTTTTGGGATGAGCAGTTCTTC.

The gene calls are TRBV7-9 and TRBJ1-6; D gene uncertain. Germline lookup yields CDR1 SEHNR and CDR2 FQNEAQ (reference sequence). V was shortened by 5 bases and J by 6 bases, with 11 bases between the two germline ends. The CDR3 sequence is 14 residues long. This CDR3 reads CASSGTVFNSPLHF. The CDR3 region has the DNA TGTGCCAGCAGCGGTACAGTGTTTAATTCACCCCTCCACTTT. The full variable domain, in which reference TRBV7-9 and TRBJ1-6 provide the parts outside the CDR3, is DTGVSQNPRHKITKRGQNVTFRCDPISEHNRLYWYRQTLGQGPEFLTYFQNEAQLEKSRLLSDRFSAERPKGSFSTLEIQRTEQGDSAMYLCASSGTVFNSPLHFGNGTRLTVT.

The chain uses TRBV6-5 and TRBJ2-3; 9 nucleotides line up with TRBD2. This CDR3 spans 13 amino acids. Germline V lookup: CDR1 MNHEY, CDR2 SVGAGI. V lost 11 bases to trimming and J lost 1 base; unmatched junction nucleotides: 4. The CDR3 sequence is CASKREGTDTQYF. The CDR3 DNA reads as TGTGCCTCGAAGCGGGAGGGCACAGATACGCAGTATTTT.